This T cell receptor beta chain was captured by sequencing in a study of T cell repertoires in ileal Crohn's disease. Germline V gene sequence: CDR1 MNHNY, CDR2 SVGAGI (reference sequence). With V trimmed by 5 bases and J by 7 bases, 8 bases remained unmatched. CDR3 length: 14 amino acids. Here immunoSEQ multiplex PCR was the method, and the copy in TCRdb shows in-frame clones only, minus some. The sample consists of over 5,500 clones, 75% to 85% of them appearing once. The chain has TRBV6-6 and TRBJ1-2, with 9 bases fitting TRBD1. This TCR came from an adult with Crohn's disease. The specimen was ileal tissue. CDR3 DNA sequence: TGTGCCAGCAGTACTGGGACAGGGCATGGTGGCTACACCTTC. Translation: CASSTGTGHGGYTF.